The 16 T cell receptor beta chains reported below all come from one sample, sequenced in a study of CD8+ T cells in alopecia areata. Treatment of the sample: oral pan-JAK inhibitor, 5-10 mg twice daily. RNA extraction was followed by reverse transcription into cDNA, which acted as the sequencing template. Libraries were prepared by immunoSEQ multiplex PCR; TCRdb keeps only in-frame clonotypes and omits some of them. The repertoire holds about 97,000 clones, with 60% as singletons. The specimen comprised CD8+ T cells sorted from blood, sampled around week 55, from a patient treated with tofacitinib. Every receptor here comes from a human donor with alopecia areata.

The CDR3 DNA sequence: TGTGCCAGCAGCCAAGGTGATAGGGGGTACGAGCAGTACTTC. It specifies CASSQGDRGYEQYF. This chain joins TRBV4-2 and TRBJ2-7, with TRBD1 as a possible D gene (6 bases). This CDR3 comprises 14 residues. Trimming left V 1 base short and J 4 bases short, with 11 bases between. Per germline, CDR1 LGHNA and CDR2 YNFKEQ.

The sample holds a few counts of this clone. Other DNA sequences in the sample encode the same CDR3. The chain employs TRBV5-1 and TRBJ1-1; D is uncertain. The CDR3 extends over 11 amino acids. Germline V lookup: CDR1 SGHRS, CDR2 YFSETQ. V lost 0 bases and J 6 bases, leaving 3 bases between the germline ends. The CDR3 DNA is TGCGCCAGCAGCTTGGGCGCTGAAGCTTTCTTT. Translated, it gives CASSLGAEAFF.

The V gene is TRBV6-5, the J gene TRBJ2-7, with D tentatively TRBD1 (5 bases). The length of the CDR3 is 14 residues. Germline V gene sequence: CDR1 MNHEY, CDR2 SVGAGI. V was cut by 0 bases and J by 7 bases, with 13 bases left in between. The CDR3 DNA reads TGTGCCAGCAGTTACTCGTACAGGTCCTCGGAGCAGTACTTC. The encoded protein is CASSYSYRSSEQYF.

DNA for the CDR3: TGTGCCACCGGGCAGGGACCTGGCTACACCTTC. Protein: CATGQGPGYTF. The chain uses TRBV19 and TRBJ1-2; the D gene is possibly TRBD1 (5 bases). Germline V gene data show CDR1 as LNHDA and CDR2 as SQIVND (reference sequence). The CDR3 has 11 amino acids. Trimming pared 10 bases from V and 7 bases from J, leaving 13 bases between. The whole variable domain, filled in from reference TRBV19 and TRBJ1-2, reads DGGITQSPKYLFRKEGQNVTLSCEQNLNHDAMYWYRQDPGQGLRLIYYSQIVNDFQKGDIAEGYSVSREKKESFPLTVTSAQKNPTAFYLCATGQGPGYTFGSGTRLTVV.

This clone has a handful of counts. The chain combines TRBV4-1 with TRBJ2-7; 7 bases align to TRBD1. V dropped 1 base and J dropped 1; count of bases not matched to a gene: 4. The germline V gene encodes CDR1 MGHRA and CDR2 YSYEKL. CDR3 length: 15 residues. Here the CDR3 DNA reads TGCGCCAGCAGCCAAGCCATGACAGGGTCCTACGAGCAGTACTTC. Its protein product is CASSQAMTGSYEQYF.

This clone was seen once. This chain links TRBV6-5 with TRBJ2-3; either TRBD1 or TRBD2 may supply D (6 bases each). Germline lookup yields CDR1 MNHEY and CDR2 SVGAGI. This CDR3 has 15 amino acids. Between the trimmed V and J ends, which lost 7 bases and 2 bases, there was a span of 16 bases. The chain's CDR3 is CASTVSGAPTDTQYF. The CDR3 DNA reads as TGTGCCAGCACCGTATCGGGGGCGCCCACAGATACGCAGTATTTT.

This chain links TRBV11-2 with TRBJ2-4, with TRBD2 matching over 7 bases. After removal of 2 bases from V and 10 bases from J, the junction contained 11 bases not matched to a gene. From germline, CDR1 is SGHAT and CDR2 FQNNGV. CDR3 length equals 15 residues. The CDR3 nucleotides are TGTGCCAGCAGCTTAACCGGGGGGAAAAGGATGATTCAGTACTTC. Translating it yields CASSLTGGKRMIQYF.

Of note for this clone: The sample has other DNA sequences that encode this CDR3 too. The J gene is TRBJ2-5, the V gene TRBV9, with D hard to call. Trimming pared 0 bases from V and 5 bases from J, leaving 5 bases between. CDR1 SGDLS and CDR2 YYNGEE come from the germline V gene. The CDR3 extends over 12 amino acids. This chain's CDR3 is CASSVAGETQYF. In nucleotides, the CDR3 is TGTGCCAGCAGCGTAGCTGGGGAGACCCAGTACTTC.

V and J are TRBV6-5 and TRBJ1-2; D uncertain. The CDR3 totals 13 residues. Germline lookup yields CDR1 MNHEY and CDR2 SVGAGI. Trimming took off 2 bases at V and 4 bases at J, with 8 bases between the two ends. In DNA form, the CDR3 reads TGTGCCAGCAGTTACAAAGTTTCCTATGGCTACACCTTC. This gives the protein CASSYKVSYGYTF.

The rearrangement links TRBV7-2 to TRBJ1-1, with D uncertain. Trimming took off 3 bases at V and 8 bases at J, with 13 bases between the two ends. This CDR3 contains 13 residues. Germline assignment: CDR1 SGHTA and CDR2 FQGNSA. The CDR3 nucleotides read TGTGCCAGCAGCTTTTGGGAGATTCGGGAAGCTTTCTTT. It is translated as CASSFWEIREAFF.

CDR3 bases: TGTGCCAGCAGCAACGGCGCGTTCTATGAGCAGTTCTTC. This gives the protein CASSNGAFYEQFF. The rearrangement joins TRBV5-6 to TRBJ2-1; D remains unclear. Germline V gene data show CDR1 as SGHDT and CDR2 as YYEEEE. This CDR3 has 13 amino acids. V lost 4 bases and J 8 bases, leaving 13 bases between the germline ends.

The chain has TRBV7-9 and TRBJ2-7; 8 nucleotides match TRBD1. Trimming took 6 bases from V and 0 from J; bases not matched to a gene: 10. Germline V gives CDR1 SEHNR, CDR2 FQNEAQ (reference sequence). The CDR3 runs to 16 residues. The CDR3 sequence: CASSSPGGPSSYEQYF. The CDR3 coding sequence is TGTGCCAGCAGTTCACCAGGGGGCCCGAGCTCCTACGAGCAGTACTTC.

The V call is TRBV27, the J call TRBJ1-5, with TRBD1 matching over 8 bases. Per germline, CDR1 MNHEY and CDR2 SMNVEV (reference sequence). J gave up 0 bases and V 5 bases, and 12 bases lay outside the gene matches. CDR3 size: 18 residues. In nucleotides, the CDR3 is TGTGCCAGCAGTGCCGTTGGAGACACAGGGGGTAGCAATCAGCCCCAGCATTTT. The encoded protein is CASSAVGDTGGSNQPQHF.

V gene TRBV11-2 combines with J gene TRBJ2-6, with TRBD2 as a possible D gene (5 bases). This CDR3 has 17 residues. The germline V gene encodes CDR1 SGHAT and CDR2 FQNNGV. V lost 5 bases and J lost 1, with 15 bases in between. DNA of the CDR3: TGTGCCAGCAGCCCCCGGTCGGGGATTTCTGGGGCCAACGTCCTGACTTTC. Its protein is CASSPRSGISGANVLTF. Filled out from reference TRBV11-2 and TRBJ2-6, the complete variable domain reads EAGVAQSPRYKIIEKRQSVAFWCNPISGHATLYWYQQILGQGPKLLIQFQNNGVVDDSQLPKDRFSAERLKGVDSTLKIQPAKLEDSAVYLCASSPRSGISGANVLTFGAGSRLTVL.

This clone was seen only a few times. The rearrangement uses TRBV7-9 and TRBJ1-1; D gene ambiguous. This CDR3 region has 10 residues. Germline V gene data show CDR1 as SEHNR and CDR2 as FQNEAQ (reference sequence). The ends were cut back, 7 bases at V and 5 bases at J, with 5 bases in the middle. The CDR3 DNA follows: TGTGCCAGCAAAGAGACTGAAGCTTTCTTT. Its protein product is CASKETEAFF.

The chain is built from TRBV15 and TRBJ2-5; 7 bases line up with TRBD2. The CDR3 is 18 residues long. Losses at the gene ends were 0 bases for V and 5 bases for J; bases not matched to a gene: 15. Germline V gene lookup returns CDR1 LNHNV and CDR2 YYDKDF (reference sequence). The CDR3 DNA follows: TGTGCCACCAGCAGAGAGTTGGCGATGAGCGGGGAGGAGGAGACCCAGTACTTC. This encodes CATSRELAMSGEEETQYF.